This T cell receptor (beta chain) was documented in a study of blood T cells in healthy people across ages (dated by TCRdb to between 2015 and 2017). About the full investigation: Template switching captured roughly one uniquely barcoded TCR beta cDNA molecule per two T cells in model experiments. Donors were grouped into four age groups: young (average roughly 15 years), middle-aged (39), aged (around 60) and long-lived (approximately 75). The study analyzed two additional independent replicas of 1 million unique cDNA reads from the same blood draw for two donors, one aged 18 to 29 and one aged 80 or older. Donors of different ages were randomly distributed across sequencing lanes to avoid experimental bias. Using deep sequencing normalized with unique cDNA molecular identifiers, the study measured how TCR beta repertoire diversity changes with age.

Systemically healthy Caucasian individuals from Russia, 39 in total and aged about 6 to 100 years, were included as donors. Each donor gave roughly 9.5 milliliters of peripheral blood, collected into EDTA-treated Vacutainer tubes. PBMCs were isolated by Ficoll-Paque density-gradient centrifugation, with at least 6.5 million obtained per sample. Trizol reagent was used to extract total RNA from PBMCs, with at least 5.5 micrograms per sample. For every donor, an aliquot of PBMCs went through flow cytometry to measure the percentages of naive CD45RAhigh/CD27high T cells. General findings and caveats noted by the study authors: As age increased, observed TCR beta diversity per million T cells dropped in a roughly linear way, and a significant reduction was already evident by age 40. Estimates of total diversity from one million sequenced T cells were regarded as lower bounds and underestimates. Compared with the aged group, the long-lived group had more naive CD4+ T cells, fewer expanded clones and increased TCR diversity, suggesting age selection. Because donor CMV infection status was unknown, age-related changes in expanded clonotypes were potentially confounded. Bulk unsorted PBMC profiling prevented conclusive comparison of naive and antigen-experienced compartments. The percentage of naive T cells measured by flow cytometry correlated strongly with observed TCR beta diversity.

Library preparation used 5' RACE. The instrument was an Illumina HiSeq 2500. A second PCR of roughly 7 to 11 cycles was run with a J-beta primer mix and a sample-barcoded 5' primer. A unique molecular identifier was introduced onto each TCR beta cDNA molecule by a template-switch 5' adaptor carrying 12 random nucleotides. Each sample yielded at least 3 million CDR3-containing paired-end reads. The Mint cDNA synthesis kit, primed by a TRBC-specific oligonucleotide, was used to synthesize first-strand cDNA from all RNA. After uracil-DNA glycosylase treatment, a first 18-cycle PCR used universal primers M1SS and BC2_uni_R on all cDNA. The study's own analysis went as follows. Normalization of each sample was performed by random selection of 1 million high-quality reads, each carrying a distinct molecular identifier. Instead of being binned into consensus sequences, reads that shared molecular identifiers were thrown out. MiTCR, run with a Q25 quality threshold and the strictest error-elimination algorithm, handled CDR3 identification, clonotype clustering and error correction. A nonparametric unseen species model with Euler transformation was used to estimate a lower bound on total TCR beta diversity. TCRdb cleaned the public reads at Q25 with fastp, built clones with MiXCR and kept in-frame beta chains. One record per CDR3 amino acid sequence lists the most common genes and DNA. TCRdb's processing, not the authors' own work, is the source of the V and J calls. The sample table records 1.5 million to 1.9 million distinct CDR3 sequences; roughly 43% of these occur just once. The ten largest make up about 3.8% of the sample.

There are 15 amino acids in the CDR3, from cysteine to phenylalanine inclusive. The CDR3 DNA has 45 bases and is translated from base 1. Reading the germline V gene gives CDR1 MNHEY and CDR2 SVGEGT. The junction carries 13 bases between V and J, which are trimmed by 0 bases and 5 bases respectively. This clonotype was seen a few times. What antigen it recognizes has not been identified. No quality values exist for individual bases; no much larger clone is one base distant. The sequenced sample consisted of blood. The chain links TRBV6-2 or TRBV6-3 with TRBJ1-1; the D region possibly corresponds to TRBD1 (6 bases align). This receptor was obtained from a woman younger than 30 in good health. The CDR3 protein: CASSYSGGVGTEAFF. Here is the DNA: TGTGCCAGCAGTTACTCTGGGGGCGTCGGGACTGAAGCTTTCTTT.